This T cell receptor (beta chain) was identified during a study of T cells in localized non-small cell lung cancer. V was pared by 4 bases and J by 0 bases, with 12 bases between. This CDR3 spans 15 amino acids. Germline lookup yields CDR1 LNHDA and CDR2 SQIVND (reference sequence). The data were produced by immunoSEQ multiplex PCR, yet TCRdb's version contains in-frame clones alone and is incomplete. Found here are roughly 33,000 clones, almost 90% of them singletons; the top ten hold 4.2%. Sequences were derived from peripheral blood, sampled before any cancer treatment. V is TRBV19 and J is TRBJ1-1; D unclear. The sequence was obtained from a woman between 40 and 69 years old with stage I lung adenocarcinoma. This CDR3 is CASSSTVSMNTEAFF. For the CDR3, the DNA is TGTGCCAGTAGTAGTACAGTAAGCATGAACACTGAAGCTTTCTTT.